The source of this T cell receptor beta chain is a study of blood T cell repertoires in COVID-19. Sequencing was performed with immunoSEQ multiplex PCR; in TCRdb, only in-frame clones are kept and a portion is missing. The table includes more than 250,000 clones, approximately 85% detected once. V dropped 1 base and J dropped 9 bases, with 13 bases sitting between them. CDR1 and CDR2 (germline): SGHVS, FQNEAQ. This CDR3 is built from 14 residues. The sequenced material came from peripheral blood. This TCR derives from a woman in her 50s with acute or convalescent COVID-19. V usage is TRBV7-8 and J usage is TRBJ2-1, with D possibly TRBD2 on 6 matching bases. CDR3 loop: CASSLGGNGGEQFF. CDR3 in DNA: TGTGCCAGCAGCTTAGGTGGGAACGGGGGTGAGCAGTTCTTC.